This T cell receptor beta chain was sequenced in a study of a mutant IDH1 vaccine in newly diagnosed glioma. Study background: The study started vaccination 4-6 weeks after radiotherapy alone, or with temozolomide cycles. Prior therapy was radiotherapy, temozolomide, or both; most received both. V12 occurred at week 35 and V13 at week 47.

Of note for this clone: Its antigen is unknown.

The time point is: week 35, safety follow-up. The vaccine gave 300 ug of a 20-mer mutant IDH1 peptide subcutaneously per dose. Patients, over weeks 1, 3, 5, 7, 11, 15, 19 and 23, received a total of eight vaccinations. The CDR3 spans 14 residues. CDR1 SGHVS and CDR2 FQNEAQ come from the germline V gene. With V trimmed by 5 bases and J by 5 bases, 5 bases remained unmatched. Only in-frame clones appear in the TCRdb table, and some are missing; sequencing was by immunoSEQ multiplex PCR. Found here are tens of thousands of clones, 65% to 90% of them singletons; the top ten hold 4.5% to 6%. The sample in question was PBMCs, obtained from a glioma patient whose treatment included an IDH1 peptide vaccine. This sequence joins TRBV7-8 and TRBJ1-4, with 7 bases aligning to TRBD1. The sequence was obtained from a woman aged 40 to 55 with glioma. Some clones in this sample may be carry-over from other donors' samples. CDR3 loop: CASSAGQKNEKLFF. CDR3 in DNA: TGTGCCAGCAGCGCGGGACAGAAAAATGAAAAACTGTTTTTT. The full variable domain, rest sourced from reference TRBV7-8 and TRBJ1-4, is GAGVSQSPRYKVAKRGQDVALRCDPISGHVSLFWYQQALGQGPEFLTYFQNEAQLDKSGLPSDRFFAERPEGSVSTLKIQRTQQEDSAVYLCASSAGQKNEKLFFGSGTQLSVL.